What follows is one TCR beta chain and its context. The antigen is undetermined. The data were obtained in a study of T cells in Graves' hyperthyroidism and ophthalmopathy. Broader study findings: Onset of ophthalmopathy came a median roughly 6.4 months after the model predicted it. Blood also showed most of the thyroid clonotypes that were expanded above 0.001.

Clinical symptoms, serum thyroxine and TRAb, thyroid ultrasound and orbital computed tomography were used for the diagnoses. This CDR3 is built from 14 residues. The germline V gene has CDR1 SGDLS and CDR2 YYNGEE. Trimming shortened V by 0 bases and J by 6 bases, and 10 bases separated the two germline ends. RNA transcripts gave rise to amplified TCR beta CDR3 regions. First-round RT-PCR with HTBI primers amplified the TCR CDR3 region. TCRdb recomputed calls from the multiplex PCR reads with MiXCR, one row per CDR3 protein. The table lists approximately 420,000 distinct CDR3 sequences, about 16% of them singletons.

Input material: blood. This TCR was sampled from a young woman with Graves' hyperthyroidism. V gene TRBV9 combines with J gene TRBJ2-1; no firm D call. The CDR3 DNA reads as TGTGCCAGCAGCGTAGGCTCTACCCTCAATGAGCAGTTCTTC. Its protein product is CASSVGSTLNEQFF. Variable domain in full (rest from reference TRBV9 and TRBJ2-1): DSGVTQTPKHLITATGQRVTLRCSPRSGDLSVYWYQQSLDQGLQFLIQYYNGEERAKGNILERFSAQQFPDLHSELNLSSLELGDSALYFCASSVGSTLNEQFFGPGTRLTVL.